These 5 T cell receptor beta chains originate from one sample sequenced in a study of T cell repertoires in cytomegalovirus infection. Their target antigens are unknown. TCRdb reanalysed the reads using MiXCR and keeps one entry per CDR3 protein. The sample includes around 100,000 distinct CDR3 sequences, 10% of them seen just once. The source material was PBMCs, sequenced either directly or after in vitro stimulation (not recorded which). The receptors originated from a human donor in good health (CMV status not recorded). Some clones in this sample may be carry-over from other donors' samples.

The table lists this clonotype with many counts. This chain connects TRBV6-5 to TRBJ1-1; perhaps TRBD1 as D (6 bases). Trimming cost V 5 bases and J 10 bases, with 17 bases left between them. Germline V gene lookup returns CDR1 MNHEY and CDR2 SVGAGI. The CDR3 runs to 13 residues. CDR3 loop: CASSATLQGTAFF. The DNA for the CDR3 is TGTGCCAGCAGTGCGACCCTTCAGGGGACAGCTTTCTTT.

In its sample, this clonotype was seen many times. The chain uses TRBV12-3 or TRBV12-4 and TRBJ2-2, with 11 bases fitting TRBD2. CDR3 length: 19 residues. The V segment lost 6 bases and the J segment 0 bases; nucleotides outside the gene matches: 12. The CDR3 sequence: CASSLLTSGIDANTGELFF. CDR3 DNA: TGTGCCAGCAGCCTACTGACTAGCGGGATAGACGCGAACACCGGGGAGCTGTTTTTT.

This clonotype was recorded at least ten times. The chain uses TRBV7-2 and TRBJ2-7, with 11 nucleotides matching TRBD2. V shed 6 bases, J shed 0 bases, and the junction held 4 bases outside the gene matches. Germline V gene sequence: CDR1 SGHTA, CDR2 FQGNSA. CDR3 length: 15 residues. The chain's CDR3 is CASSITSGSSYEQYV. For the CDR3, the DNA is TGTGCCAGCAGTATTACTAGCGGGAGCTCCTACGAGCAGTACGTC.

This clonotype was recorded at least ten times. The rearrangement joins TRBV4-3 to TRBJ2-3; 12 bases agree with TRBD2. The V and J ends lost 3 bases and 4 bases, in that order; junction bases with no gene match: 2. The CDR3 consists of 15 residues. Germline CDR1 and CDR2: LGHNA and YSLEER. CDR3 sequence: CASSQLAGGPDTQYF. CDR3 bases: TGCGCCAGCAGCCAGCTAGCGGGGGGGCCAGATACGCAGTATTTT.

CDR3 DNA: TGTGCCAGCAGCTTAAGCGGGACTAATCAGCCCCAGCATTTT. Encoded protein: CASSLSGTNQPQHF. V gene TRBV7-9 combines with J gene TRBJ1-5; a possible D gene is TRBD1 (5 bases). The CDR3 is made up of 14 amino acids. V lost 2 bases, J lost 4 bases, and 9 bases lay in between. Germline assignment: CDR1 SEHNR and CDR2 FQNEAQ (reference sequence).